The sequence of this T cell receptor (beta chain) was determined in a study of tumor and adjacent non-tumor tissue in lung cancer (dated by TCRdb to the late 2010s). In terms of the full investigation: Patients with adenocarcinoma (about twelve), squamous cell carcinoma (2) and small cell lung cancer (1) were included in the cohort. The study compared bulk TCRbeta repertoires between lung tumor tissue and matched distant non-tumor lung tissue from over 13 lung cancer patients. Approximately 31 paired specimens, one tumor and one normal lung sample per patient, were profiled by TCRbeta CDR3 sequencing. A total of fewer than 150 million productive TCRbeta reads were generated by sequencing, corresponding to an average of approximately 4.5 million reads per sample. Among the approximately 15 patients, ages ranged from about 31 to 76 years, roughly 10 were men and 5 were women, and disease was TNM stage I to III. What the research found in general, with its limitations: The top 100 clones accounted for a significantly larger cumulative portion of the repertoire in normal lung than in tumor tissue. With only roughly 14 patients in the cohort, the authors noted that larger samples and more detailed clinical data are needed. The methods do not name the sequencing platform or mention unique molecular identifiers. TCR diversity (inverse Simpson) was significantly higher in tumor than in normal lung tissue (roughly 430 vs 170, P = 0.0075, Mann-Whitney U test). Peripheral blood was not sequenced, so blood TCRbeta repertoires were not examined in the lung cancer patients of the study. Younger patients had significantly higher TCR diversity, and higher tumor TCR diversity was associated with shorter overall and disease-free survival.

RNA was isolated from bulk unsorted tissue, and RNA quality was assessed with a NanoDrop ND-1000 and an Agilent 2100. The donors were newly diagnosed lung cancer patients admitted for thoracic surgery in China from August to November 2014 who had not received prior chemotherapy. The study excluded patients who had received radiotherapy or chemotherapy before or who had another cancer at the same time. Surgical tissue pieces of about 1-2.3 cm3 were preserved in RNAlater solution and stored at -80 °C until use. This clonotype occurred a few times. Its antigen target is currently unknown. Base qualities are not at hand, and no much larger clone is one base apart. At the junction V is shortened by 8 bases and J by 7 bases; bases outside the gene matches: 13. CDR1 is given as MNHNS and CDR2 as SASEGT, both from the germline V gene. The CDR3 runs 15 amino acids, cysteine and phenylalanine included. Only the CDR3 portion is preserved as DNA: 45 bases, with reading frame beginning at the first base.

The library was produced with multiplex PCR. For sequencing, an Illumina HiSeq 2500 was employed. Following protocols modified from ARM-PCR, the researchers constructed TCRbeta libraries through three rounds of nested PCR with primers (Table S4). Before sequencing, PCR products of 200-500 bp were cut from the gel and purified using the QIAquick gel extraction kit. The authors' pipeline ran thus. Reads were cleaned using Trimmomatic, were merged into complete CDR3 sequences using FLASH, and were assigned to V(D)J germline segments using MiTCR. Clonal diversity was calculated as the inverse Simpson's index using VDJtools. A read counted as productive if the sequence was in-frame and lacked a premature stop codon. Starting from the raw public reads, TCRdb applied fastp trimming at Q25, assembled clones with MiXCR and retained in-frame beta chains. When rows share a CDR3 protein, they turn into one entry using the most common DNA and genes. What appears here as the V and J calls and clone size reflects TCRdb's work, not the paper's. The sample has about 82,000 distinct CDR3 sequences on record, around four fifths of them singletons. Approximately 12% of the sample lies in the top ten.

This clonotype was sampled from a woman between 50 and 59 years old with non-small cell lung cancer. Sequenced: lung tumor tissue. The rearranged segments are TRBV6-1 and TRBJ2-1, and 8 bases in between align with TRBD1. The encoded CDR3 is CASAEVDRGSNEQFF. At the DNA level, the sequence is TGTGCCAGCGCTGAGGTAGACAGGGGTAGTAATGAGCAGTTCTTC.